Listed below are T cell receptor beta chains from one sample, sequenced in a study of T cell repertoires in cytomegalovirus infection. TCRdb re-derived calls from the reads in MiXCR, one entry per CDR3 protein. The top ten clones hold roughly 25% of a sample with 560,000 or so distinct CDR3 sequences, 15% to 20% of them seen once. The source material was CD8+ T cells from PBMCs. The receptors come from a human donor in good health (CMV status not recorded). Some clones in this sample may be carry-over from other donors' samples. Each CDR3 is given with its conserved first and last residue. Each record gives: J gene, clone size, D gene, V gene, CDR3 protein, CDR3 DNA. A D gene is named only where the DNA matches it firmly. Clone size is stated in some rows and not others, as once, few, many or a class when expanded.

TRBJ1-3 | many | NA | TRBV7-6 | CASSLEGTPARNTIYF | TGTGCCAGCAGCTTAGAAGGGACGCCAGCAAGAAACACCATATATTTT
TRBJ1-2 | few | NA | TRBV10-3 | CAISPQTGNYGYTF | TGTGCCATCAGTCCTCAGACAGGCAACTATGGCTACACCTTC
TRBJ1-5 | many | NA | TRBV12-3/TRBV12-4 | CASSFEGGGQPQHF | TGTGCCAGCAGTTTCGAGGGTGGCGGGCAGCCCCAGCATTTT
TRBJ2-2 | many | NA | TRBV4-1 | CASSQVGPPITGELFF | TGCGCCAGCAGCCAAGTAGGGCCGCCGATCACCGGGGAGCTGTTTTTT
TRBJ1-6 | few | NA | TRBV19 | CASSISGAAAHNSPLHF | TGTGCCAGTAGTATTTCGGGTGCGGCAGCTCATAATTCACCCCTCCACTTT
TRBJ1-5 | many | TRBD1 | TRBV12-3/TRBV12-4 | CASRGTGRNQPQHF | TGTGCCAGCAGGGGGACAGGTCGTAATCAGCCCCAGCATTTT
TRBJ2-5 | NA | TRBD2 | TRBV11-2 | CASSLELQLGLAEQETPYF | TGTGCCAGCAGCTTAGAGTTACAATTGGGGCTAGCGGAACAAGAGACCCCGTACTTC
TRBJ1-2 | few | TRBD1 | TRBV4-2 | CASSQAQGNYGYTF | TGTGCCAGCAGCCAGGCACAGGGGAACTATGGCTACACCTTC
TRBJ2-4 | few | TRBD1 | TRBV5-5 | CASIDRDQNIQYF | TGTGCCAGCATCGACAGGGACCAAAACATTCAGTACTTC
TRBJ2-3 | many | TRBD1 | TRBV19 | CASSGWGQPSTDTQYF | TGTGCCAGTAGTGGCTGGGGACAGCCTAGCACAGATACGCAGTATTTT
TRBJ1-6 | many | TRBD1 | TRBV10-3 | CAISYNRDRGRSSPLHF | TGTGCCATCAGCTACAACCGGGACAGGGGAAGGAGTTCACCCCTCCACTTT
TRBJ2-1 | many | NA | TRBV7-6 | CASSLRPGTFYNEQFF | TGTGCCAGCAGCTTAAGACCTGGGACGTTCTACAATGAGCAGTTCTTC
TRBJ2-1 | NA | TRBD1 | TRBV28 | CASTQGQGLYNEQFF | TGTGCCAGCACCCAGGGACAGGGCCTCTACAATGAGCAGTTCTTC
TRBJ2-1 | many | TRBD1 | TRBV7-2 | CASSLEDRGNEQFF | TGTGCCAGCAGCTTAGAGGACAGGGGCAATGAGCAGTTCTTC
TRBJ2-6 | many | TRBD1 | TRBV7-3 | CASSPRGGQGAPGANVLTF | TGTGCCAGCAGCCCAAGGGGGGGACAGGGGGCGCCTGGGGCCAACGTCCTGACTTTC
TRBJ2-2 | many | NA | TRBV7-9 | CASSLMVRELFF | TGTGCCAGCAGCTTAATGGTCCGGGAGCTGTTTTTT
TRBJ1-5 | few | TRBD1 | TRBV20-1 | CSAGPDRETSSGNQPQHF | TGCAGTGCTGGGCCGGACAGGGAAACGTCGTCGGGCAATCAGCCCCAGCATTTT
TRBJ1-5 | NA | TRBD1 | TRBV20-1 | CSALTGDQPQHF | TGCAGTGCTTTGACAGGGGATCAGCCCCAGCATTTT
TRBJ2-5 | NA | NA | TRBV2 | CAVTQELSQETQYF | TGTGCCGTTACACAGGAGCTAAGTCAAGAGACCCAGTACTTC
TRBJ1-2 | few | NA | TRBV7-9 | CASISRRDDGYTF | TGTGCCAGCATCTCCAGGAGGGATGATGGCTACACCTTC
TRBJ1-5 | many | TRBD1 | TRBV7-9 | CASSSGTAYDSSNQPQHF | TGTGCCAGCAGCTCCGGGACAGCATACGACTCTAGCAATCAGCCCCAGCATTTT
TRBJ2-3 | many | NA | TRBV12-3/TRBV12-4 | CATRGSTDTQYF | TGTGCCACCCGCGGTAGCACAGATACGCAGTATTTT
TRBJ2-1 | NA | TRBD1 | TRBV10-2 | CASSRRPGQGDNEQFF | TGCGCCAGCAGTAGAAGACCGGGACAGGGAGACAATGAGCAGTTCTTC
TRBJ2-4 | many | TRBD2 | TRBV7-6 | CASSLGTSGGVGNIQYF | TGTGCCAGCAGCTTAGGGACTAGCGGGGGGGTCGGAAACATTCAGTACTTC
TRBJ2-1 | NA | NA | TRBV5-1 | CASSFRSSWNEQFF | TGCGCCAGCAGCTTCCGATCCTCGTGGAATGAGCAGTTCTTC
TRBJ2-7 | few | NA | TRBV7-9 | CASSLVRDTYYEQYF | TGTGCCAGCAGCTTAGTAAGGGACACCTACTACGAGCAGTACTTC
TRBJ2-3 | few | NA | TRBV20-1 | CSARAKSGRSTDTQYF | TGCAGTGCTAGAGCCAAAAGCGGAAGAAGCACAGATACGCAGTATTTT
TRBJ1-2 | medium-sized | NA | TRBV4-1 | CASSQGPREQLYGYTF | TGCGCCAGCAGCCAAGGCCCCCGGGAACAGCTCTATGGCTACACCTTC
TRBJ1-1 | NA | NA | TRBV19 | CASRPQVNTEAFF | TGTGCCAGCCGACCACAGGTGAACACTGAAGCTTTCTTT
TRBJ1-4 | few | NA | TRBV12-5 | CASGRNMWIRNEKLFF | TGTGCTAGTGGCCGGAATATGTGGATACGAAATGAAAAACTGTTTTTT
TRBJ1-3 | few | NA | TRBV5-1 | CASSPGRSDYTIYF | TGCGCCAGCAGCCCAGGACGGTCGGATTACACCATATATTTT
TRBJ2-7 | many | TRBD1 | TRBV3-1 | CASSQPLDRGPYEQYF | TGTGCCAGCAGCCAGCCACTGGACAGGGGCCCCTACGAGCAGTACTTC
TRBJ2-7 | NA | TRBD2 | TRBV9 | CASSITSGEQYF | TGTGCCAGCAGCATTACTAGCGGCGAGCAGTACTTC
TRBJ2-7 | NA | NA | TRBV29-1 | CSVGTDAYEQYF | TGCAGCGTTGGGACGGACGCCTACGAGCAGTACTTC
TRBJ2-5 | many | NA | TRBV11-2 | CASSFEAQETQYF | TGTGCCAGCAGCTTTGAAGCACAAGAGACCCAGTACTTC
TRBJ2-7 | once | NA | TRBV28 | CASSTGKKQYF | TGTGCCAGCAGTACAGGGAAAAAGCAGTACTTC
TRBJ2-7 | few | NA | TRBV25-1 | CASSEYQGLMGDEQYF | TGTGCCAGCAGTGAATACCAGGGCTTAATGGGCGACGAGCAGTACTTC
TRBJ1-6 | many | NA | TRBV6-1 | CASSFPNSPLHF | TGTGCCAGCAGTTTCCCTAATTCACCCCTCCACTTT
TRBJ1-2 | few | NA | TRBV28 | CASSSTGARGLGYTF | TGTGCCAGCAGTTCTACGGGGGCGCGGGGACTTGGCTACACCTTC
TRBJ2-3 | few | TRBD2 | TRBV9 | CASSTGLAGGPRSTDTQYF | TGTGCCAGCAGCACCGGACTAGCGGGAGGGCCTCGTAGCACAGATACGCAGTATTTT
TRBJ1-1 | many | TRBD1 | TRBV10-3 | CATRPGQTNTEAFF | TGTGCCACCCGACCGGGACAGACGAACACTGAAGCTTTCTTT
TRBJ2-2 | many | NA | TRBV4-1 | CASSQETGELFF | TGCGCCAGCAGCCAAGAAACGGGGGAGCTGTTTTTT
TRBJ2-3 | many | TRBD1 | TRBV27 | CASSSTGSRGQTDTQYF | TGTGCCAGCAGTTCGACGGGGTCGAGGGGGCAGACAGATACGCAGTATTTT
TRBJ1-1 | NA | NA | TRBV25-1 | CASSVGADTEAFF | TGTGCCAGCAGTGTGGGAGCCGACACTGAAGCTTTCTTT
TRBJ2-5 | many | NA | TRBV11-2 | CASSLWREETQYF | TGTGCCAGCAGCTTGTGGCGGGAAGAGACCCAGTACTTC
TRBJ2-1 | few | TRBD2 | TRBV7-9 | CASRGGAYNEQFF | TGTGCCAGCCGGGGGGGAGCCTACAATGAGCAGTTCTTC
TRBJ1-2 | NA | NA | TRBV5-1 | CASSLDPRQGNTF | TGCGCCAGCAGCTTGGACCCCCGGCAGGGTAACACCTTC
TRBJ2-2 | few | TRBD2 | TRBV19 | CASSIDREGTGELFF | TGTGCCAGTAGTATAGACAGGGAGGGCACCGGGGAGCTGTTTTTT
TRBJ2-7 | many | TRBD2 | TRBV7-3 | CASSLGPAGDSYEQYF | TGTGCCAGCAGCTTAGGGCCAGCGGGGGACTCCTACGAGCAGTACTTC
TRBJ1-5 | NA | TRBD1 | TRBV4-1 | CASSQIDRGYNQPQHF | TGCGCCAGCAGCCAAATCGACAGGGGTTATAATCAGCCCCAGCATTTT
TRBJ2-6 | few | NA | TRBV6-1 | CASSVGRGLTGANVLTF | TGTGCCAGCAGTGTCGGCAGGGGACTGACTGGGGCCAACGTCCTGACTTTC
TRBJ2-1 | few | TRBD2 | TRBV2 | CASSEVSGEYNEQFF | TGTGCCAGCAGTGAAGTTAGCGGGGAATACAATGAGCAGTTCTTC
TRBJ2-4 | NA | NA | TRBV27 | CASSLAPLNIQYF | TGTGCCAGCAGTTTGGCCCCCCTAAACATTCAGTACTTC
TRBJ1-2 | NA | NA | TRBV10-3 | CAISDSFERISGYTF | TGTGCCATCAGTGATTCTTTCGAGCGAATCAGTGGCTACACCTTC
TRBJ1-6 | NA | NA | TRBV9 | CASSKQGAYNSPLNF | TGTGCCAGCAGCAAACAGGGAGCTTATAATTCACCCCTCAACTTT